These 4 T cell receptor beta chains came from one sample sequenced in a study of T-cell reconstitution after alpha-beta-depleted transplantation in children. For TCRbeta, the library was prepared with unique molecular identifiers. TCRdb called the PCR reads again in MiXCR, with one record for every CDR3 protein. Of fewer than 1 million distinct CDR3 sequences in the sample, around 15% were seen once. The input for sequencing was PBMCs, mostly from graft donor cells, taken 360 days after TCRalphabeta/CD19-depleted stem cell transplant. The receptor source for this set is a male patient between 10 and 17 years old who had a stem cell transplant for acute lymphoblastic leukemia, so the T cells may come from the graft donor.

This clonotype turned up a few times. The V call is TRBV11-2, the J call TRBJ1-2; D may be TRBD1 (6 bases). The CDR3 sequence is 16 residues long. With 5 bases removed from V and 0 bases from J, the gap between germline ends came to 16 bases. Germline loops: CDR1 SGHAT, CDR2 FQNNGV. In DNA, the CDR3 is TGTGCCAGCAGCCAAATTCAGGGGAGCCCTAACTATGGCTACACCTTC. Protein product: CASSQIQGSPNYGYTF.

This clonotype was seen more than once but under ten times. The rearrangement uses TRBV29-1 and TRBJ2-3; D is ambiguous. V was trimmed by 5 bases and J by 2 bases, leaving 8 bases between them. This CDR3 has 12 residues. Germline V CDR1 and CDR2: SQVTM, ANQGSEA. CDR3 sequence reads: CSVPDATDTQYF. CDR3 DNA sequence: TGCAGCGTTCCAGACGCCACAGATACGCAGTATTTT.

This clonotype showed up just a few times. This chain uses TRBV7-3 with TRBJ2-1; 7 nucleotides align to TRBD1. The germline CDR1 and CDR2 sequences are SGHTA and FQGTGA. V shed 1 base, J shed 8 bases, and the junction held 8 bases outside the gene matches. The CDR3 runs 15 residues. CDR3 DNA: TGTGCCAGCAGCTTAAACCCTCACAGGGGCTATGAGCAGTTCTTC. It codes for CASSLNPHRGYEQFF.

The rearrangement uses TRBV12-3 or TRBV12-4 and TRBJ1-4, with 7 bases matching TRBD1. This CDR3 is 14 amino acids long. V shed 2 bases and J 8 bases; nucleotides not matched to a gene: 5. The CDR3 region has the DNA TGTGCCAGCAGTTTAACCGGGACAGACGAAAAACTGTTTTTT. It codes for CASSLTGTDEKLFF.